The rows below give T cell receptor beta chains drawn from one sample of a study of human T cells and chemical hapten exposure. A single record per CDR3 protein comes from TCRdb applying MiXCR to the RACE reads. The sample has 200,000 to 300,000 distinct CDR3 sequences; more than 6.5% are singletons. The specimen was whole blood, collected in connection with sensitization to the hapten diphenylcyclopropenone (DPC). These receptors came from a woman aged 35 to 49 with alopecia areata. Some clones in this sample may be carry-over from other donors' samples. The CDR3 runs from the conserved cysteine through the conserved F or W. A D gene is named only where the DNA matches it firmly. The size entry is marked missing in some rows and otherwise reads once, few, many or a size class.

d_call,clone_size,v_call,j_call,cdr3_aa,cdr3_nt
NA,NA,TRBV29-1,TRBJ1-1,CSVESAGATEAFF,TGCAGCGTTGAATCCGCGGGGGCCACTGAAGCTTTCTTT
NA,NA,TRBV21-1,TRBJ2-4,CASSKRMKPGRLISLAKNIQYF,TGTGCCAGCAGCAAAAGAATGAAACCGGGACGGCTCATTTCTCTAGCCAAAAACATTCAGTACTTC
NA,few,TRBV12-3/TRBV12-4,TRBJ2-1,CASSFRWGDGGNEQFF,TGTGCCAGCAGTTTTCGGTGGGGGGATGGGGGCAATGAGCAGTTCTTC
NA,few,TRBV20-1,TRBJ1-4,CSLRSLRNEKLFF,TGCAGTCTGAGGAGCTTGAGGAATGAAAAACTGTTTTTT
TRBD2,NA,TRBV6-6,TRBJ2-3,CASSPPSGGRAVTDTQYF,TGTGCCAGCAGTCCCCCTTCTGGCGGGAGGGCCGTGACAGATACGCAGTATTTT
TRBD1,NA,TRBV2,TRBJ2-3,CASNPDRAPDTQYF,TGTGCCAGCAACCCGGACAGGGCGCCAGATACGCAGTATTTT
NA,NA,TRBV5-1,TRBJ2-5,CASSLEGRVAETQYF,TGCGCCAGCAGCTTGGAAGGCAGGGTGGCGGAGACCCAGTACTTC
TRBD2,once,TRBV20-1,TRBJ2-1,CSTDGGLAGGVFRNEQFF,TGCAGTACCGATGGGGGACTAGCGGGAGGGGTTTTTAGAAATGAGCAGTTCTTC
TRBD2,few,TRBV12-3/TRBV12-4,TRBJ2-1,CASSLTSGVNEQFF,TGTGCCAGCAGCCTGACTAGCGGGGTCAATGAGCAGTTCTTC
TRBD2,once,TRBV6-2/TRBV6-3,TRBJ2-2,CASSYSRLAGDTGELFF,TGTGCCAGCAGTTACTCGAGGCTAGCGGGAGACACCGGGGAGCTGTTTTTT
NA,few,TRBV7-9,TRBJ2-3,CASSQGQEGDTQYF,TGTGCCAGCAGCCAAGGACAGGAGGGGGATACGCAGTATTTT
NA,NA,TRBV20-1,TRBJ1-2,CSARDLRVGGYTF,TGCAGTGCTAGAGATCTCAGGGTTGGTGGCTACACCTTC
NA,few,TRBV29-1,TRBJ2-1,CSVEEPGRNNEQFF,TGCAGCGTTGAAGAGCCGGGACGGAACAATGAGCAGTTCTTC
NA,few,TRBV6-1,TRBJ2-4,CASSEDGGTQNIQYF,TGTGCCAGCAGTGAAGACGGCGGGACTCAAAACATTCAGTACTTC
NA,NA,TRBV20-1,TRBJ2-1,CSAPTVNEQFF,TGCAGTGCCCCCACGGTGAATGAGCAGTTCTTC
NA,few,TRBV7-2,TRBJ1-6,CASSLNYGGGVSPLHF,TGTGCCAGCAGCTTAAACTATGGGGGGGGTGTTTCACCCCTCCACTTT